Described below is a single TCR beta chain sequence and its context. Its antigen is still unknown. The CDR3 covers 15 residues. Deletions cut 4 bases from V and 2 bases from J, with 12 bases between. In germline, CDR1 is ENHRY, CDR2 SYGVKD. These data originate in a study of blood T cells in healthy people across ages. Overall study findings and caveats: The unknown donor CMV status may have confounded expanded clonotype changes.

The authors ran a second PCR of about 6 to 11 cycles using a sample-barcoded 5' primer and a J-beta primer mix. One entry per CDR3 protein, called by TCRdb with MiXCR from the 5' RACE reads. The data hold 650,000 to 1,000,000 distinct CDR3 sequences, with roughly 40% observed a single time. The individuals who served as donors were healthy Caucasians living in Russia, aged roughly 6 to 100. For every donor, a draw yielded ten milliliters of peripheral blood. Total RNA, at least 5.5 micrograms per sample, came from PBMCs. This receptor was obtained from a man aged 18 to 29 in good health. V is TRBV10-3 and J is TRBJ2-4; possibly TRBD2 for D (6 bases). The sequencing input was blood. CDR3: CAISGGDNPKNIQYF. CDR3 DNA sequence: TGTGCCATCAGTGGGGGGGATAATCCCAAAAACATTCAGTACTTC.